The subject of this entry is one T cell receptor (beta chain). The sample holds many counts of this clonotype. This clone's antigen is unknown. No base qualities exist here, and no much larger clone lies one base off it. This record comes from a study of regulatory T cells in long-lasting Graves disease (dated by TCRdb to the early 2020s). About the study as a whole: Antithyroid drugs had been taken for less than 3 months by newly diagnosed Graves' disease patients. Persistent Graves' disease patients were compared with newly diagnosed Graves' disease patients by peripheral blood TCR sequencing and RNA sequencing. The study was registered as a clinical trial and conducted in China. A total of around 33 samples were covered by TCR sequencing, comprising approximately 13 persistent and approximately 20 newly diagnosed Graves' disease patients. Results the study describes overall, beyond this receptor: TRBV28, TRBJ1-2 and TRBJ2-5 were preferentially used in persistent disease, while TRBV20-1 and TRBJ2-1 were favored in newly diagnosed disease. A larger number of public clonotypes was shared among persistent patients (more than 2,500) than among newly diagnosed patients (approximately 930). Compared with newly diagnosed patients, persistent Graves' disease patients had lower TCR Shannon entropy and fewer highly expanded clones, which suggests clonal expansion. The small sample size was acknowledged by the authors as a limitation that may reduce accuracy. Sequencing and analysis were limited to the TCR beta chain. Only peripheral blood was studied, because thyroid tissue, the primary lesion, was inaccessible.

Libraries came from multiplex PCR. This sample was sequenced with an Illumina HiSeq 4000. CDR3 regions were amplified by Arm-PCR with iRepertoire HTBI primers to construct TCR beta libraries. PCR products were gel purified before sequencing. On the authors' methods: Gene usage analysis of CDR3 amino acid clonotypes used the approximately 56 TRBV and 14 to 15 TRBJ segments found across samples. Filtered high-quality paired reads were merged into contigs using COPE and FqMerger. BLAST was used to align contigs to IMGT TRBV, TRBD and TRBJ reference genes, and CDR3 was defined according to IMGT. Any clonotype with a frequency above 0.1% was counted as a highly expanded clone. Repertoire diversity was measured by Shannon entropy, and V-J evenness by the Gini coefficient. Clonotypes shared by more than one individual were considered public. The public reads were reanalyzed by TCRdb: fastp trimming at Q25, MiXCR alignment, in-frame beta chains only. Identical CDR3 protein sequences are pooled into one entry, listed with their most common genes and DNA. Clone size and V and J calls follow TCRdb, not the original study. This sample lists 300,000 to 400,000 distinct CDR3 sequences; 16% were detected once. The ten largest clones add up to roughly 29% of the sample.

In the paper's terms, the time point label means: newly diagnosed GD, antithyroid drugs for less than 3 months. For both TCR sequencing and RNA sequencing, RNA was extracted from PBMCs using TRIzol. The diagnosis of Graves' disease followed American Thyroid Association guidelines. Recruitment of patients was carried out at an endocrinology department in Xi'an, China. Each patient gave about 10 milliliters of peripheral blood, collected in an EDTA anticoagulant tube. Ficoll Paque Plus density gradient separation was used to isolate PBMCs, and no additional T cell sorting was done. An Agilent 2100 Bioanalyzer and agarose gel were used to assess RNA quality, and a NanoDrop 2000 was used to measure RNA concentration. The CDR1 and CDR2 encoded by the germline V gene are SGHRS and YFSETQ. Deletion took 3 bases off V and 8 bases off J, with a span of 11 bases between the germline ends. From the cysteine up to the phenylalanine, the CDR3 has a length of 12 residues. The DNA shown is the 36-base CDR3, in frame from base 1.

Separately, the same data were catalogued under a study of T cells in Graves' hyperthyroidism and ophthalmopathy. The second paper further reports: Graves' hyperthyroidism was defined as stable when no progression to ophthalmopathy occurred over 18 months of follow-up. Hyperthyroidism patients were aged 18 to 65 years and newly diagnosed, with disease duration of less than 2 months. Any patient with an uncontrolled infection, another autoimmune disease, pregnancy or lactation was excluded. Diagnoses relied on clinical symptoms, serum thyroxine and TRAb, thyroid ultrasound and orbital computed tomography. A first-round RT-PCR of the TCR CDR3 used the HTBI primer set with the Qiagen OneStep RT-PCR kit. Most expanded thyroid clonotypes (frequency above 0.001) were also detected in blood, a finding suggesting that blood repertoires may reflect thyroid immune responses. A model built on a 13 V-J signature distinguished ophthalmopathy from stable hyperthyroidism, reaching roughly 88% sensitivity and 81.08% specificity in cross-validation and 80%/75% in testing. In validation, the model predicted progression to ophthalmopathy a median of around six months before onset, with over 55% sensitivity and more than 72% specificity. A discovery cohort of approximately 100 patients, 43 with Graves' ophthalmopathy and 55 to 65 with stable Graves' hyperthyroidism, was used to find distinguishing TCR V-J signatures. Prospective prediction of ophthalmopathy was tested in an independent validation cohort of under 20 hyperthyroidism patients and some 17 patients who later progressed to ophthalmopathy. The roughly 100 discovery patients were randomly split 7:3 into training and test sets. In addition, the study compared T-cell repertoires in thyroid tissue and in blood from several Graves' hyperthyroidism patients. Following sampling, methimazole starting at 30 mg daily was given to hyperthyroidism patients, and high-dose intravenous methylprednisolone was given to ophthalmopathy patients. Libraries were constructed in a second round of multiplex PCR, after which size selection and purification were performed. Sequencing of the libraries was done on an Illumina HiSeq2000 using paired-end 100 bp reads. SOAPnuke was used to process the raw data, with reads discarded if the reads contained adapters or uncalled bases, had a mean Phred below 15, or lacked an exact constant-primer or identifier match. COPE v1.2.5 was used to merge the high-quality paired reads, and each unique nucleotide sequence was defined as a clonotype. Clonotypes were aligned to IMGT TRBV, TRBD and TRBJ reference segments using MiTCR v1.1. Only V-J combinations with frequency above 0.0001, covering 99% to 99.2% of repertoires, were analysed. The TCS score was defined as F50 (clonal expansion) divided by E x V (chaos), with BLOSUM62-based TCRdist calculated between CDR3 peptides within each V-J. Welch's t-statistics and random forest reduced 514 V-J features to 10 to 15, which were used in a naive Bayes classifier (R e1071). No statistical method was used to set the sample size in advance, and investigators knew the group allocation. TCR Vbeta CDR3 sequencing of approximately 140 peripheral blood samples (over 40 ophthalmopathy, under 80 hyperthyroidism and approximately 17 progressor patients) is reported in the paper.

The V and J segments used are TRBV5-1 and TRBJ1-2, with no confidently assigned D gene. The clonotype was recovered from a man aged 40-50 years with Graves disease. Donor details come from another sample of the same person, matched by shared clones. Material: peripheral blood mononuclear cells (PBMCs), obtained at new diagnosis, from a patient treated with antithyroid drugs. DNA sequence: TGCGCCAGCAGCTCTGACCTGTCGGGCTACACCTTC. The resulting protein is CASSSDLSGYTF.